The 14 T cell receptor beta chains reported below all come from one sample, sequenced in a study of response to subunit inactivated influenza vaccine. TCRdb re-analysed the RT-PCR reads in MiXCR, keeping a single row per CDR3 protein. In the table there are 400,000 to 650,000 distinct CDR3 sequences, roughly 7.9% of which are singletons. The specimen was PBMCs from blood, collected about 24 months after vaccination. All receptors come from a man between 50 and 75 years old who received an inactivated influenza vaccine.

This clonotype was seen more than once but under ten times. The rearrangement joins TRBV6-2 or TRBV6-3 to TRBJ2-5; D gene ambiguous. Trimming stripped 8 bases from V and 2 bases from J, with 12 bases between. This CDR3 has 13 amino acids. CDR1 is MNHEY, CDR2 SVGEGT, per germline. CDR3 loop: CASDGRLQETQYF. CDR3 in DNA: TGTGCCAGCGACGGACGGCTACAAGAGACCCAGTACTTC.

This clonotype was found a few times. The chain joins TRBV5-1 to TRBJ2-3; TRBD2 is a possible D gene (6 bases). Per germline, CDR1 SGHRS and CDR2 YFSETQ. V lost 3 bases and J 2 bases, leaving 16 bases between the germline ends. The CDR3 loop spans 16 amino acids. Here the CDR3 DNA reads TGCGCCAGCAGCTCCGCCGGCGGGACCAACACAGATACGCAGTATTTT. Amino acid sequence: CASSSAGGTNTDTQYF.

This clonotype was counted a few times. This chain links TRBV6-1 with TRBJ2-7, with a possible D match to TRBD1 (8 bases). Trimming left V 6 bases short and J 5 bases short, with 14 bases between. The CDR3 has 13 amino acids. From germline, CDR1 is MNHNS and CDR2 SASEGT. The CDR3 nucleotides are TGTGCCAGCAGAAGGACAGGGAGGGACGAGCAGTACTTC. This gives the protein CASRRTGRDEQYF.

The rearrangement uses TRBV5-5 and TRBJ1-4, with D possibly TRBD1 on 5 matching bases. The V gene lost 4 bases and the J gene lost 0 bases, with 13 bases spanning the gap. The CDR3 is 16 amino acids. Germline values: CDR1 SGHKS, CDR2 YYEKEE (reference sequence). The CDR3, as DNA: TGTGCCAGCAGCAACAGCCTACAGGCAACTAATGAAAAACTGTTTTTT. It encodes CASSNSLQATNEKLFF.

The V call is TRBV9, the J call TRBJ2-1, with D unresolved. The CDR3 spans 16 residues. Trimming removed 4 bases from V and 0 bases from J, with 14 bases in between. Germline V lookup: CDR1 SGDLS, CDR2 YYNGEE. CDR3 nucleotide sequence: TGTGCCAGCAGCCCCCGAGCCGGCTCCTCCTACAATGAGCAGTTCTTC. Translated, it gives CASSPRAGSSYNEQFF.

This clonotype came up many times. J is TRBJ2-7 and V is TRBV4-2, with D uncertain. Trimming removed 0 bases from V and 2 bases from J, with 11 bases in between. The germline V gene encodes CDR1 LGHNA and CDR2 YNFKEQ. This CDR3 is 15 amino acids long. CDR3 protein: CASSQENSLTYEQYF. The CDR3, as DNA: TGTGCCAGCAGCCAAGAGAATTCCCTTACCTACGAGCAGTACTTC.

This clonotype was seen many times. The J gene is TRBJ1-1, the V gene TRBV20-1; no clear D gene. V was trimmed by 2 bases and J by 10 bases, leaving 20 bases between them. CDR1 is DFQATT and CDR2 is SNEGSKA in the germline V gene (reference sequence). The CDR3 runs to 14 residues. CDR3 DNA: TGCAGTGCTAGACCTTTGGACCCGGCACTTGGAGCTTTCTTT. Translation: CSARPLDPALGAFF.

This clonotype was seen at least ten times. The gene calls are TRBV6-1 and TRBJ2-7; a weak D match, TRBD2 (5 bases). The V gene's germline CDR1 is MNHNS and CDR2 SASEGT. This CDR3 is built from 14 residues. The germline V and J ends were trimmed by 3 bases and 6 bases, with 15 bases remaining between them. The CDR3 reads CASSDQTPRGEQYF. The DNA for the CDR3 is TGTGCCAGCAGTGACCAAACCCCCCGGGGCGAGCAGTACTTC.

The genes are TRBV9 and TRBJ2-1, with D uncertain. In germline, CDR1 is SGDLS, CDR2 YYNGEE. V gave up 0 bases and J gave up 5 bases, with 9 bases separating them. The CDR3 contains 14 residues. In nucleotides, the CDR3 is TGTGCCAGCAGCGTAGCTCCACTGAACAATGAGCAGTTCTTC. It is translated as CASSVAPLNNEQFF.

This clonotype has just a few counts. This chain connects TRBV6-1 to TRBJ2-6; D unclear. V dropped 8 bases and J dropped 0 bases, with 11 bases sitting between them. Germline-derived CDR1 and CDR2 are MNHNS and SASEGT. This CDR3 has 15 amino acids. CDR3 protein: CASRGPYSGANVLTF. CDR3 in DNA: TGTGCCAGCCGAGGACCCTACTCTGGGGCCAACGTCCTGACTTTC.

CDR3 coding DNA: TGTGCCATCAGTTCACGACCGGGACAGGGGGCTGGAAACACCATATATTTT. Translating gives CAISSRPGQGAGNTIYF. The J gene is TRBJ1-3, the V gene TRBV10-3, with 11 positions matching TRBD1. The CDR3 loop spans 17 amino acids. The germline V gene has CDR1 ENHRY and CDR2 SYGVKD. J lost 2 bases, V lost 5 bases, and 8 bases had no gene match.

This clonotype has a count of ten or more. CDR3 region: CASRMLMKETQYF. Written as DNA, the CDR3 is TGTGCCAGCAGGATGCTGATGAAAGAGACCCAGTACTTC. This chain connects TRBV28 to TRBJ2-5; D is uncertain. The CDR3 covers 13 residues. The V end was cut by 6 bases, the J end by 3 bases, with 11 bases between. Germline CDR1 is MDHEN and CDR2 is SYDVKM.

This clonotype was detected a few times. J is TRBJ2-7 and V is TRBV20-1; D ambiguous. V gave up 3 bases and J gave up 3 bases, with 12 bases separating them. CDR1 DFQATT and CDR2 SNEGSKA come from the germline V gene (reference sequence). This CDR3 has 13 residues. For the CDR3, the DNA is TGCAGTGCTAGTGTTCCCTCTCGCTACGAGCAGTACTTC. This translates into CSASVPSRYEQYF.

DNA of the CDR3: TGCAGTGCCCAGAGCAGCGGGGAGACCCAGTACTTC. Its translation is CSAQSSGETQYF. V is TRBV20-1 and J is TRBJ2-5, with D possibly being TRBD2 (6 bases). CDR1 is DFQATT, CDR2 SNEGSKA, per germline (reference sequence). CDR3 size: 12 residues. V shed 6 bases and J shed 5 bases, with 13 bases lying between them.